This is a list of T cell receptor beta chains from one sample in a study of cytomegalovirus exposure and HLA in healthy donors. TCRdb's table, derived via immunoSEQ multiplex PCR, lists solely in-frame clones and lacks some. The data hold tens of thousands of clones, with about 70% observed a single time. Sample: PBMCs. The receptors were gathered from a man aged 35 to 55 in good health and CMV-seropositive. Each CDR3 is given with its conserved first and last residue. D genes are given only for firm matches. Size is omitted from some rows. Given values are once, few, many or a class for expanded clones.

TRBJ2-2,.,TRBV30,.,TGTGCCTGGCGATTATACAGAGACACCGGGGAGCTGTTTTTT,CAWRLYRDTGELFF
TRBJ1-3,.,TRBV5-1,.,TGCGCCAGCAGCTGGACCTCGGGGGGTGGTGGAAACACCATATATTTT,CASSWTSGGGGNTIYF
TRBJ2-7,TRBD1,TRBV27,.,TGTGCCACCATGGACAGGGGGGAGCCCTACGAGCAGTACTTC,CATMDRGEPYEQYF
TRBJ2-5,.,TRBV6-5,.,TGTGCCAGCACTCCGCTGACTCCGGATGAGACCCAGTACTTC,CASTPLTPDETQYF
TRBJ2-1,TRBD2,TRBV6-5,.,TGTGCCAGCAGTTTTCTAGCGGGAGCTGCCAATGAGCAGTTCTTC,CASSFLAGAANEQFF
TRBJ2-5,TRBD2,TRBV25-1,.,TGTGCCAGCAGTGATCCGGGACTAGCCTCAGAGACCCAGTACTTC,CASSDPGLASETQYF
TRBJ2-7,TRBD2,TRBV11-2,.,TGTGCCAGCAGCTTAGCTTCTAGCGGGGGACCCTACGAGCAGTACTTC,CASSLASSGGPYEQYF
TRBJ2-1,TRBD2,TRBV29-1,.,TGCAGCGTAGCCGCTAGCGGGAGGGCCGTCTTTAATGAGCAGTTCTTC,CSVAASGRAVFNEQFF
TRBJ2-3,TRBD1,TRBV18,.,TGTGCCAGCTCACTCGGGACAGGGGAGGATACGCAGTATTTT,CASSLGTGEDTQYF
TRBJ1-5,.,TRBV6-1,few,TGTGCCAGCAGTGAAGCGCGACAGCCCCAGCATTTT,CASSEARQPQHF
TRBJ2-7,.,TRBV1,few,TGCACCAGCAGCCCAGGGACTCGTGGGACCTACGAGCAGTACTTC,CTSSPGTRGTYEQYF
TRBJ1-1,.,TRBV5-6,.,TGTGCCAGCAGCACAGGGAACACTGAAGCTTTCTTT,CASSTGNTEAFF
TRBJ2-3,.,TRBV7-9,.,TGTGCCAGCAGCTTACTCACAGATACGCAGTATTTT,CASSLLTDTQYF
TRBJ2-1,.,TRBV4-3,.,TGCGCCAGCAGCCAAGAGCCTGCGGGGGCTACCTACAATGAGCAGTTCTTC,CASSQEPAGATYNEQFF
TRBJ2-3,TRBD1,TRBV18,.,TGTGCCAGCTCATCAACGGCTCGGGACAGTTCAGGAGATACGCAGTATTTT,CASSSTARDSSGDTQYF
TRBJ1-1,TRBD1,TRBV5-4,.,TGTGCCAGCAGCCCGGGACAGCTAATGAACACTGAAGCTTTCTTT,CASSPGQLMNTEAFF
TRBJ1-6,TRBD1,TRBV7-2,.,TGTGCCAGCAGCTCGCGACAGGGTATCAGTTCACCCCTCCACTTT,CASSSRQGISSPLHF
TRBJ1-2,.,TRBV4-3,.,TGCGCCAGCAGCCGCCACGGGGGGGCGGGCTATGGCTACACCTTC,CASSRHGGAGYGYTF
TRBJ2-7,TRBD2,TRBV12-5,.,TGTGCTAGTGGACTAGCGGAAACCTACGAGCAGTACTTC,CASGLAETYEQYF
TRBJ2-1,.,TRBV4-3,.,TGCGCCAGCAGCCAAGGTTCGGCGGGGTCCTACAATGAGCAGTTCTTC,CASSQGSAGSYNEQFF
TRBJ2-5,.,TRBV18,.,TGTGCCAGCTCTCCTCGCAGTTCCGAAGAGACCCAGTACTTC,CASSPRSSEETQYF
TRBJ1-5,TRBD1,TRBV11-2,.,TGTGCCAGTCCGCCTTTCTGCCCCAGGACAGGGGGCGAAGAGCCCCAGCATTTT,CASPPFCPRTGGEEPQHF
TRBJ2-7,.,TRBV5-1,.,TGCGCCAGCAGCTTCCTTAGCACCGGTTACGAGCAGTACTTC,CASSFLSTGYEQYF
TRBJ2-1,TRBD2,TRBV5-1,.,TGCGCCAGCAGCTTGATGGGGGGGGCGGCTAGCGGGACAGCAAATGAGCAGTTCTTC,CASSLMGGAASGTANEQFF
TRBJ2-2,.,TRBV7-2,.,TGTGCCAGCAGCCGCGACTGGAACACCGGGGAGCTGTTTTTT,CASSRDWNTGELFF
TRBJ2-2,.,TRBV28,.,TGTGCCAGCAGTTTACAGGTCCCTAACACCGGGGAGCTGTTTTTT,CASSLQVPNTGELFF
TRBJ1-2,TRBD1,TRBV28,.,TGTGCCAGCAGTTTGGCCGGGACAGGGGACGACTATGGCTACACCTTC,CASSLAGTGDDYGYTF
TRBJ1-1,TRBD1,TRBV5-1,.,TGCGCCAGCAGACCTACAGGGGACCCGGGGAACACTGAAGCTTTCTTT,CASRPTGDPGNTEAFF
TRBJ2-1,.,TRBV29-1,.,TGCAGCGTTCCCCCGGGTGGTTACAATGAGCAGTTCTTC,CSVPPGGYNEQFF
TRBJ1-3,.,TRBV7-2,.,TGTGCCAGCAGCTTAGTCCTGTCTGGAAACACCATATATTTT,CASSLVLSGNTIYF